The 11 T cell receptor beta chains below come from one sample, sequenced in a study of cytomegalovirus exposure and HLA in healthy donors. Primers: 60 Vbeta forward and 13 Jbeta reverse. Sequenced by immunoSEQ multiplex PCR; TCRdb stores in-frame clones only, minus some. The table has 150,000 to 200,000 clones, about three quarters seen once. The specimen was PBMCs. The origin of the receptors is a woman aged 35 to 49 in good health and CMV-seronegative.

CDR3 sequence (DNA): TGTGCCAGCACCTCGGCCGGGACACCTAGCTCCTACAATGAGCAGTTCTTC. This encodes CASTSAGTPSSYNEQFF. The V call is TRBV28, the J call TRBJ2-1; possibly TRBD1 for D (6 bases). The CDR3 is 17 residues long. Germline V gene sequence: CDR1 MDHEN, CDR2 SYDVKM. The V gene lost 7 bases and the J gene lost 0 bases, with 19 bases spanning the gap. The full variable domain, in which reference TRBV28 and TRBJ2-1 provide the parts outside the CDR3, is DVKVTQSSRYLVKRTGEKVFLECVQDMDHENMFWYRQDPGLGLRLIYFSYDVKMKEKGDIPEGYSVSREKKERFSLILESASTNQTSMYLCASTSAGTPSSYNEQFFGPGTRLTVL.

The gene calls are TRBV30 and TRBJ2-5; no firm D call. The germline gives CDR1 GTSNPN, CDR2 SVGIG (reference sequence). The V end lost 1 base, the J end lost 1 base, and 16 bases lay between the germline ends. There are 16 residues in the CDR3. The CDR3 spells CAWSAGPRGLQETQYF. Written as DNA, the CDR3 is TGTGCCTGGAGTGCCGGCCCCCGAGGTCTCCAAGAGACCCAGTACTTC.

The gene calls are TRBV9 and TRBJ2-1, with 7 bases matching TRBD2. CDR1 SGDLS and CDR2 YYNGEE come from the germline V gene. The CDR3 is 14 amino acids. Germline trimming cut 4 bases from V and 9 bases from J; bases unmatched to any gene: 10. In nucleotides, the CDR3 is TGTGCCAGCAGCCCAGAGGTAGGCGGGAGTGAGCAGTTCTTC. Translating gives CASSPEVGGSEQFF.

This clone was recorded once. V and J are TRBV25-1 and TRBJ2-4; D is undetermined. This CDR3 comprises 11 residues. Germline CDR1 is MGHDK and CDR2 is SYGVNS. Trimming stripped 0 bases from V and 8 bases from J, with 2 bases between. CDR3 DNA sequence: TGTGCCAGCAGTGAATACGACATTCAGTACTTC. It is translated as CASSEYDIQYF.

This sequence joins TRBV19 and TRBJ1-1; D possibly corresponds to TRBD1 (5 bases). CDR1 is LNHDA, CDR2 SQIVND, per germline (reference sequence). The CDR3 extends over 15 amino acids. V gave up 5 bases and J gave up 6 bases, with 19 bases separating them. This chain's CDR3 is CASSPRGSGPSEAFF. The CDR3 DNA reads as TGTGCCAGTAGTCCACGGGGGTCGGGACCGTCTGAAGCTTTCTTT.

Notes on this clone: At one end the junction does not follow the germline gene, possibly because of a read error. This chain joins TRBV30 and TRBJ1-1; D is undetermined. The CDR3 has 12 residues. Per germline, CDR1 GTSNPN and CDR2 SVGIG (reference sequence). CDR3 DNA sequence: TGTGCCTGGAGTGCCCCTGGGCCTCTGGTTTTTTTT. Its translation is CAWSAPGPLVFF.

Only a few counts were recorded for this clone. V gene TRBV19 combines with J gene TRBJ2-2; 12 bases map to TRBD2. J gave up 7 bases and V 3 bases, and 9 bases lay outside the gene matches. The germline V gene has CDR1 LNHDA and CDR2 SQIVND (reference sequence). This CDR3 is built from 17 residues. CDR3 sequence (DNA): TGTGCCAGTAGTATGGAATCGACTAGCGGGAGTGGCGGGGAGCTGTTTTTT. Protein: CASSMESTSGSGGELFF.

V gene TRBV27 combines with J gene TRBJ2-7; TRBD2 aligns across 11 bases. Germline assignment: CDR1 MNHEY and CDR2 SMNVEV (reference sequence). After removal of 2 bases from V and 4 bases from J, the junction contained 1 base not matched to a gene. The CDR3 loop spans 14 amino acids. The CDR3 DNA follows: TGTGCCAGCAGTTTACTAGCGGGAGGTTACGAGCAGTACTTC. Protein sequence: CASSLLAGGYEQYF.

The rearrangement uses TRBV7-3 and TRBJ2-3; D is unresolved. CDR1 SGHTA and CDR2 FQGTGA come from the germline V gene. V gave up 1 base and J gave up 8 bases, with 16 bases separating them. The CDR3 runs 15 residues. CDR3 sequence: CASSLMPVVGGTQYF. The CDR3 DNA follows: TGTGCCAGCAGCTTAATGCCCGTGGTAGGCGGTACGCAGTATTTT.

The CDR3 DNA reads as TGTGCCAGCAGCGTTAGACTAGCGGGGGTTCACACCGGGGAGCTGTTTTTT. It specifies CASSVRLAGVHTGELFF. V and J are TRBV9 and TRBJ2-2; 12 nucleotides agree with TRBD2. This CDR3 has 17 amino acids. The V gene end was trimmed by 2 bases and the J gene end by 3 bases; junction bases not matched to a gene: 5. CDR1 SGDLS and CDR2 YYNGEE come from the germline V gene.

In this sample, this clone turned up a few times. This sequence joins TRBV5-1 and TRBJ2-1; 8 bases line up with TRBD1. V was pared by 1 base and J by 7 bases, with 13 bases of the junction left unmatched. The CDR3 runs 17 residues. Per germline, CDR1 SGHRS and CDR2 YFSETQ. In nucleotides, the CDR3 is TGCGCCAGCAGCTTGAAGGCGGGGACAGGTCACTGGAATGAGCAGTTCTTC. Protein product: CASSLKAGTGHWNEQFF.